Below are 22 T cell receptor beta chains sequenced from a single sample in a study of sequential checkpoint blockade in melanoma. Documented treatment: randomized to nivolumab then ipilimumab (arm A) or the reverse (arm B). The protocol was immunoSEQ multiplex PCR, while the TCRdb copy is restricted to in-frame clones and leaves out a portion. The top ten clones hold roughly 17% of a sample with some 3,500 clones, about 23% of them seen once. Specimen: tumor tissue (inferred from file names), collected from a patient given nivolumab and ipilimumab in sequence. The receptor source for this set is a human donor with melanoma.

The V and J genes are TRBV5-1 and TRBJ2-2, with TRBD1 as a possible D gene (5 bases). This CDR3 spans 17 amino acids. Germline V gives CDR1 SGHRS, CDR2 YFSETQ. Trimming left V 2 bases short and J 0 bases short, with 14 bases between. CDR3: CASSFGFDSANTGELFF. The CDR3, as DNA: TGCGCCAGCAGCTTTGGATTTGACAGTGCGAACACCGGGGAGCTGTTTTTT.

Only a few counts were recorded for this clone. The chain recombines TRBV15 with TRBJ1-1; D remains ambiguous. The V gene lost 4 bases and the J gene lost 8 bases, with 17 bases spanning the gap. Germline values: CDR1 LNHNV, CDR2 YYDKDF (reference sequence). CDR3 length: 14 amino acids. This CDR3 reads CATSTPGRRVEAFF. CDR3 in DNA: TGTGCCACCAGCACACCGGGCAGGCGGGTAGAAGCTTTCTTT.

The V gene is TRBV29-1, the J gene TRBJ1-4; D remains ambiguous. Germline CDR1 and CDR2: SQVTM and ANQGSEA. Trimming removed 4 bases at V and 7 bases at J, with 22 bases between. The CDR3 consists of 16 residues. The CDR3: CSVAVTVGRFGEKLFF. In DNA form, the CDR3 reads TGCAGCGTTGCTGTAACAGTTGGAAGGTTTGGTGAAAAACTGTTTTTT.

The chain couples TRBV18 to TRBJ2-5, with 7 bases identical to TRBD2. J gave up 7 bases and V 0 bases, and 2 bases lay outside the gene matches. CDR3 size: 13 residues. Germline lookup yields CDR1 KGHSH and CDR2 LQKENI. CDR3 DNA sequence: TGTGCCAGCTCACCACCCCCGGGGGGGACCCAGTACTTC. Amino acids: CASSPPPGGTQYF. Variable domain in full (rest from reference TRBV18 and TRBJ2-5): NAGVMQNPRHLVRRRGQEARLRCSPMKGHSHVYWYRQLPEEGLKFMVYLQKENIIDESGMPKERFSAEFPKEGPSILRIQQVVRGDSAAYFCASSPPPGGTQYFGPGTRLLVL.

This clone showed up just a few times. The chain uses TRBV7-1 and TRBJ2-5, with D possibly called TRBD1 or TRBD2 (5 bases each). TRBV7-1 is treated as an ORF (open reading frame) with a function not yet certain. V shed 5 bases and J shed 7 bases, with 14 bases lying between them. The CDR3 has 13 amino acids. In DNA form, the CDR3 reads TGTGCCAGCAGCCCGGGCCTTGGGGGGACCCAGTACTTC. This gives the protein CASSPGLGGTQYF.

This clone was seen a handful of times. This sequence joins TRBV6-8 and TRBJ2-1, with 7 bases that match TRBD2. The V gene's germline CDR1 is MNHGY and CDR2 SAAAGT. V trimming: 6 bases; J trimming: 4 bases; junction bases outside the gene matches: 12. The CDR3 has 16 residues. In DNA, the CDR3 is TGTGCCAGCAGACCTCCGGGGGGAGATAGGTACAATGAGCAGTTCTTC. Translating gives CASRPPGGDRYNEQFF.

The V call is TRBV11-3, the J call TRBJ2-7; TRBD1 or TRBD2 may be the D gene (5 bases each). Trimming took 2 bases from V and 5 from J, leaving 13 bases between them. This CDR3 has 14 residues. Germline CDR1 and CDR2: SGHNT and YENEEA. The CDR3 DNA reads as TGTGCCAGCAGCTTATTCAGGGAGCTCGACGAGCAGTACTTC. This encodes CASSLFRELDEQYF.

This clone was observed a few times. V is TRBV5-1 and J is TRBJ2-2, with D possibly being TRBD1 (6 bases). Germline CDR1 is SGHRS and CDR2 is YFSETQ. V was pared by 6 bases and J by 0 bases, with 9 bases between. The CDR3 loop spans 14 amino acids. The DNA of the CDR3 is TGCGCCAGCAACAGGGTATCGAACACCGGGGAGCTGTTTTTT. Residues: CASNRVSNTGELFF.

V and J are TRBV2 and TRBJ1-5; tentative D call: TRBD1 (6 bases). Germline CDR1 and CDR2: SNHLY and FYNNEI. CDR3 size: 13 residues. Trimming took 9 bases from V and 1 from J, leaving 10 bases between them. CDR3 sequence: CASRTGSNQPQHF. DNA of the CDR3: TGTGCCAGTCGCACAGGGAGCAATCAGCCCCAGCATTTT.

The CDR3 protein is CASSGGTGPYEQYF. The CDR3 DNA follows: TGTGCCAGCAGTGGGGGGACGGGCCCTTACGAGCAGTACTTC. V usage is TRBV25-1 and J usage is TRBJ2-7; D tentatively fits TRBD1 or TRBD2 (5 bases each). In germline, CDR1 is MGHDK, CDR2 SYGVNS. This CDR3 contains 14 residues. V was cut by 4 bases and J by 4 bases, with 14 bases left in between.

This clone was found many times. J is TRBJ2-7 and V is TRBV6-8; 7 bases agree with TRBD2. The CDR3 runs 15 residues. J lost 0 bases, V lost 2 bases, and 4 bases had no gene match. Germline CDR1 and CDR2: MNHGY and SAAAGT. Here the CDR3 reads CASSYQRGPSYEQYF. Written as DNA, the CDR3 is TGTGCCAGCAGTTACCAGCGGGGACCCTCCTACGAGCAGTACTTC.

By sample fraction, this clone is large (0.1 to 1%). V and J are TRBV6-8 and TRBJ2-1; D ambiguous. Germline V gene data show CDR1 as MNHGY and CDR2 as SAAAGT. Between the trimmed V and J ends, which lost 6 bases and 2 bases, there was a span of 14 bases. The CDR3 sequence is 15 residues long. As DNA, the CDR3 is TGTGCCAGCAGCCCAACACCGACGCCCTACAATGAGCAGTTCTTC. It yields the protein CASSPTPTPYNEQFF.

Relative to its sample, this clone is medium-sized. This chain connects TRBV6-8 to TRBJ1-5; D unresolved. Germline V gene sequence: CDR1 MNHGY, CDR2 SAAAGT. Between the trimmed V and J ends, which lost 5 bases and 2 bases, there was a span of 13 bases. The CDR3 spans 15 residues. CDR3 nucleotides: TGTGCCAGCAGTGTAGCGAATAGTGGCAATCAGCCCCAGCATTTT. It specifies CASSVANSGNQPQHF.

The table lists this clone with a few counts. This chain connects TRBV23-1 to TRBJ2-5; D uncertain. TRBV23-1 is noted as an ORF with a role that remains uncertain. This CDR3 comprises 13 residues. Trimming removed 6 bases at V and 5 bases at J, with 13 bases between. CDR3 loop: CASSLGPGETQYF. The CDR3 coding sequence is TGCGCCAGCAGCTTAGGACCCGGGGAGACCCAGTACTTC.

J is TRBJ1-1 and V is TRBV9; D gene ambiguous. This CDR3 has 13 residues. Germline CDR1 is SGDLS and CDR2 is YYNGEE. V lost 5 bases and J lost 3, with 11 bases in between. The CDR3 sequence: CASSVQADTEAFF. CDR3 nucleotide sequence: TGTGCCAGCAGTGTTCAGGCGGACACTGAAGCTTTCTTT.

This clone was found a few times. V and J are TRBV19 and TRBJ1-2, with D possibly TRBD1 on 5 matching bases. With 0 bases removed from V and 7 bases from J, the gap between germline ends came to 15 bases. This CDR3 has 15 amino acids. CDR1 and CDR2 from the germline V gene are LNHDA and SQIVND (reference sequence). CDR3 in DNA: TGTGCCAGTAGTATAGAGGGGGATCGGGTCGGTGGCTACACCTTC. This translates into CASSIEGDRVGGYTF.

This clone is deemed large (0.1 to 1%). V usage is TRBV19 and J usage is TRBJ1-1, with D unresolved. This CDR3 comprises 13 residues. Trimming left V 1 base short and J 3 bases short, with 6 bases between. The germline gives CDR1 LNHDA, CDR2 SQIVND (reference sequence). This CDR3 is CASSIGRDTEAFF. The CDR3 bases are TGTGCCAGTAGTATAGGCCGGGACACTGAAGCTTTCTTT. Variable domain in full (rest from reference TRBV19 and TRBJ1-1): DGGITQSPKYLFRKEGQNVTLSCEQNLNHDAMYWYRQDPGQGLRLIYYSQIVNDFQKGDIAEGYSVSREKKESFPLTVTSAQKNPTAFYLCASSIGRDTEAFFGQGTRLTVV.

This clone was observed at least ten times. One end of the junction does not line up with germline, which may come from a read error. The V gene is TRBV7-7, the J gene TRBJ2-1, with unresolved D. The CDR3 is 14 amino acids. The germline V gene encodes CDR1 SSHAT and CDR2 FNYEAQ (reference sequence). CDR3 DNA: TGTGCTAGCAGCTTAGACGACTCCTACAATGAGCAGTTCTTC. Its protein is CASSLDDSYNEQFF. The full variable domain, with the rest looked up from reference TRBV7-7 and TRBJ2-1, is GAGVSQSPRYKVTKRGQDVTLRCDPISSHATLYWYQQALGQGPEFLTYFNYEAQPDKSGLPSDRFSAERPEGSISTLTIQRTEQRDSAMYRCASSLDDSYNEQFFGPGTRLTVL.

This clone was seen once. The chain employs TRBV15 and TRBJ1-5; D gene uncertain. The V gene lost 4 bases and the J gene lost 2 bases, with 15 bases spanning the gap. The length of the CDR3 is 16 residues. Germline V CDR1 and CDR2: LNHNV, YYDKDF (reference sequence). In nucleotides, the CDR3 is TGTGCCACCAGCACAGATAAAACAAGGGGCAATCAGCCCCAGCATTTT. Protein: CATSTDKTRGNQPQHF.

V and J are TRBV19 and TRBJ1-5; TRBD1 is a possible D gene (5 bases). The V gene lost 9 bases and the J gene lost 3 bases, with 18 bases spanning the gap. The CDR3 sequence is 15 residues long. The germline V gene has CDR1 LNHDA and CDR2 SQIVND (reference sequence). CDR3 in amino acids: CASRKGEAVNQPQHF. In DNA form, the CDR3 reads TGTGCCAGCAGAAAAGGGGAGGCGGTCAATCAGCCCCAGCATTTT.

This chain links TRBV5-1 with TRBJ1-2; D unresolved. This CDR3 comprises 15 residues. Looked up from germline, CDR1 is SGHRS and CDR2 is YFSETQ. V was cut by 6 bases and J by 2 bases, with 17 bases left in between. The CDR3 protein is CASTLWPGTNYGYTF. CDR3 in DNA: TGCGCCAGCACCCTATGGCCAGGAACCAACTATGGCTACACCTTC.

The chain combines TRBV19 with TRBJ1-2; no clear D gene. Looked up from germline, CDR1 is LNHDA and CDR2 is SQIVND (reference sequence). V was pared by 7 bases and J by 4 bases, with 13 bases between. This CDR3 is 13 amino acids long. CDR3 region: CASTSPQTYGYTF. The CDR3 DNA follows: TGTGCCAGTACCTCCCCGCAGACCTATGGCTACACCTTC.